The T cell receptor beta chain under discussion was sequenced for a study of T cell responses to AZD1222 COVID-19 vaccine. Study conclusions and caveats: Spike-specific TCR breadth and depth rose after two AZD1222 doses. None of the repertoires were sampled until the peak T cell response had passed. White British people made up most donors, females outnumbered males, and clonal diversity was possibly underestimated. Distributed over spike, vaccine-associated CD4 TCRs predominated at 160-218 and 743-854.

Germline V CDR1 and CDR2: MNHEY, SVGAGI. The V end lost 4 bases, the J end lost 6 bases, and 16 bases lay between the germline ends. The CDR3 is made up of 15 amino acids. TCRdb's table, derived via immunoSEQ multiplex PCR, lists solely in-frame clones and lacks some. The sample lists more than 100,000 clones; 70% to 90% were seen once. In regard to this clone: The antigen remains unidentified.

The origin of this receptor is an adult in good health. The gene calls are TRBV6-5 and TRBJ1-5; TRBD1 is a possible D gene (6 bases). The material sequenced was peripheral blood, taken on day 0 of AZD1222 vaccination. DNA for the CDR3: TGTGCCAGCAGTTCCGAGGGGGGACCCCGTCAGCCCCAGCATTTT. Its protein product is CASSSEGGPRQPQHF.